This TCR beta chain is from a study of blood T cell repertoires in COVID-19. Study information: The analysed material was cDNA or gDNA that came from T cells, B-cell-depleted T cells, or PBMCs.

The V end was cut by 4 bases, the J end by 2 bases, with 8 bases between. The germline V gene has CDR1 MNHEY and CDR2 SMNVEV (reference sequence). CDR3 length: 14 amino acids. In the study's own analysis: Amplified reference gene primers provided the basis for estimating nucleated cell counts. Clones were read by immunoSEQ multiplex PCR, and TCRdb kept only the in-frame ones, dropping some. That table is the source of V, J and clone size, and D and trimming were worked out from the DNA. The sample consists of more than 150,000 clones, approximately 86% of them appearing once. Sequencing was carried out using peripheral blood. This receptor was identified in a man aged 55 to 70 with COVID-19, enrolled during active disease. The V and J genes are TRBV27 and TRBJ2-2; D call uncertain. The CDR3 is CASSSWHNTGELFF. Written as DNA, the CDR3 is TGTGCCAGCAGTTCCTGGCACAACACCGGGGAGCTGTTTTTT.